The entry below describes one TCR beta chain. What it recognizes is unknown. Profiled with immunoSEQ multiplex PCR; TCRdb holds only in-frame clones, not every one. The table has 150,000 to 200,000 clones, roughly 86% seen once; the top ten hold less than 9.5%. This sample was included in a study of cytomegalovirus exposure and HLA in healthy donors. Regarding the study as a whole: In vitro, three CMV-associated chains proved specific for CMV antigens. The study put under 200 TCR beta chains on its list as cytomegalovirus-associated.

Sequenced: PBMCs. The origin of this receptor is a man aged 25 to 40 in good health and CMV-seropositive.

The chain's CDR3 is CASSALRSTDTQYF. The CDR3 DNA sequence: TGTGCCAGCAGTGCCCTCAGATCCACAGATACGCAGTATTTT. The J gene is TRBJ2-3, the V gene TRBV2; the D is unclear. This CDR3 contains 14 residues. V dropped 4 bases and J dropped 2 bases, with 10 bases sitting between them. CDR1 is SNHLY, CDR2 FYNNEI, per germline.